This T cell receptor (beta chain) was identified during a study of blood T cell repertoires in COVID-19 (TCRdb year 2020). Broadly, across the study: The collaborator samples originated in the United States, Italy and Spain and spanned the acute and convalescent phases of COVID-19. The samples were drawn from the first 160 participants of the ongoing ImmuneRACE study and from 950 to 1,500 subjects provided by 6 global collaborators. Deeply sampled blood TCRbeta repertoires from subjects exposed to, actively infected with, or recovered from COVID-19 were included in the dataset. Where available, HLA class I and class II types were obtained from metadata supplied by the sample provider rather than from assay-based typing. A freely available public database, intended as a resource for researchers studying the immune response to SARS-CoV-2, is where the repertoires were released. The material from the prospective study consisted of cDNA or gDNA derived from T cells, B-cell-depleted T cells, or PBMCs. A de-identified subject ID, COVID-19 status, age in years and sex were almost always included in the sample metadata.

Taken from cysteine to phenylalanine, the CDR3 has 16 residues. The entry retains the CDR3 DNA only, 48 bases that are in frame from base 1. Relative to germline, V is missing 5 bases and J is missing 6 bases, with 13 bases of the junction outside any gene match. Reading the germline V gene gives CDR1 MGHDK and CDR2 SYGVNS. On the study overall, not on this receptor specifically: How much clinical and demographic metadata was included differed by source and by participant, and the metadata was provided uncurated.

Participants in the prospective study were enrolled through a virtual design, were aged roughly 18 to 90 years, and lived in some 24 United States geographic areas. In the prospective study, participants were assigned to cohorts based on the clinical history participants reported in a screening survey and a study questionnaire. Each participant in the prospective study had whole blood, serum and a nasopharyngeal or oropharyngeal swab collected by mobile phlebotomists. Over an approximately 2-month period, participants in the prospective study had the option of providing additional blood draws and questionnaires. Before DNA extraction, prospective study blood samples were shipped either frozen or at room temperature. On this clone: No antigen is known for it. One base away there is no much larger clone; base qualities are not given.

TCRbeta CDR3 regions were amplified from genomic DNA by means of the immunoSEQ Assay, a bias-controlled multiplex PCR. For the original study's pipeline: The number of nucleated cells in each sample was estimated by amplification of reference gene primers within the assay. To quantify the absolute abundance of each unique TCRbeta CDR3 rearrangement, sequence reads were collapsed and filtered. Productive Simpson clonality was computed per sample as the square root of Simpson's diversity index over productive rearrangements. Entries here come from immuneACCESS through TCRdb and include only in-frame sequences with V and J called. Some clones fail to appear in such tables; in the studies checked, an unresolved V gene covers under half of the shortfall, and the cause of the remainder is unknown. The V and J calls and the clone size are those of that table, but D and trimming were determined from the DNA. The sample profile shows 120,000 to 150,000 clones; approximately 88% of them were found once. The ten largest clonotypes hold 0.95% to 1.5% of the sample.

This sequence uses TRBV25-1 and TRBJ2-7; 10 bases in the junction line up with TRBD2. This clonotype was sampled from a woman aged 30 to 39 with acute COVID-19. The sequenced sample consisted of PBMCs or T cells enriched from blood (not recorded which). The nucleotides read TGTGCCAGCAGTCCTGAGCGGGAGGGCTCTACGGGCGAGCAGTACTTC. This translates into CASSPEREGSTGEQYF.